A single sample gave rise to the 23 T cell receptor beta chains below, sequenced in a study of blood T cell repertoires in COVID-19. Repertoires were generated with immunoSEQ multiplex PCR, while TCRdb's copy carries only in-frame clones and drops some. Here the sample spans 350,000 or so clones, approximately 90% being singletons. The sequencing sample was made of peripheral blood. These receptors all stem from a woman in her sixties or seventies with COVID-19, enrolled during active disease.

The chain combines TRBV10-2 with TRBJ2-6; TRBD2 aligns across 9 bases. The CDR3 has 17 residues. Per the germline V gene, CDR1 is WSHSY and CDR2 is SAAADI. Unmatched junction bases numbered 7, after V lost 7 bases and J lost 0 bases. CDR3 DNA sequence: TGCGCCAGCATGGGACTAGCCAAAGTCTCTGGGGCCAACGTCCTGACTTTC. Translation gives CASMGLAKVSGANVLTF.

The V gene is TRBV5-1, the J gene TRBJ1-2, with 10 nucleotides matching TRBD1. Per germline, CDR1 SGHRS and CDR2 YFSETQ. V shed 4 bases, J shed 3 bases, and the junction held 6 bases outside the gene matches. This CDR3 contains 15 residues. In DNA form, the CDR3 reads TGCGCCAGCAGCCGGGGACAGGGGTTGGACTATGGCTACACCTTC. This codes for CASSRGQGLDYGYTF.

This chain links TRBV27 with TRBJ1-3, with a possible D match to TRBD1 (6 bases). Trimming shortened V by 8 bases and J by 3 bases, and 11 bases separated the two germline ends. Germline lookup yields CDR1 MNHEY and CDR2 SMNVEV (reference sequence). The CDR3 runs to 13 residues. CDR3 amino acids: CASATGRGNTIYF. CDR3 nucleotides: TGTGCCAGCGCTACAGGGCGTGGAAACACCATATATTTT.

The rearrangement uses TRBV6-5 and TRBJ2-7; the D is unclear. V shed 5 bases and J shed 7 bases, with 12 bases lying between them. Per germline, CDR1 MNHEY and CDR2 SVGAGI. The CDR3 totals 12 residues. DNA of the CDR3: TGTGCCAGCAGTCCCCCAGGTTGGGAGCAGTACTTC. This codes for CASSPPGWEQYF.

This chain connects TRBV5-5 to TRBJ1-2; TRBD1 matches at 7 bases. This CDR3 region has 16 residues. V shed 0 bases and J 8 bases; nucleotides not matched to a gene: 13. The germline gives CDR1 SGHKS, CDR2 YYEKEE (reference sequence). The CDR3 sequence is CASSLGGQPASRGYTF. For the CDR3, the DNA is TGTGCCAGCAGCTTGGGGGGACAGCCGGCATCGAGGGGCTACACCTTC. The variable domain in full, with the rest retrieved from reference TRBV5-5 and TRBJ1-2, is DAGVTQSPTHLIKTRGQQVTLRCSPISGHKSVSWYQQVLGQGPQFIFQYYEKEERGRGNFPDRFSARQFPNYSSELNVNALLLGDSALYLCASSLGGQPASRGYTFGSGTRLTVV.

This clone was observed a handful of times. Other DNA sequences within the sample encode an identical CDR3. This sequence joins TRBV7-3 and TRBJ1-1; no clear D gene. There are 13 residues in the CDR3. Germline lookup yields CDR1 SGHTA and CDR2 FQGTGA. V lost 1 base and J lost 1, with 4 bases in between. The CDR3 sequence is CASSLRQNTEAFF. CDR3 nucleotide sequence: TGTGCCAGCAGCTTAAGACAGAACACTGAAGCTTTCTTT.

This chain uses TRBV18 with TRBJ1-2, with 7 bases matching TRBD1. The CDR3 extends over 15 amino acids. CDR1 and CDR2 (germline): KGHSH, LQKENI. V lost 4 bases and J lost 4; bases outside the gene matches: 9. The DNA for the CDR3 is TGTGCCAGCTCACGTACGACAGGGAACGCCTATGGCTACACCTTC. Protein: CASSRTTGNAYGYTF.

V and J are TRBV7-8 and TRBJ1-6, with D uncertain. Between the trimmed V and J ends, which lost 1 base and 6 bases, there was a span of 7 bases. The CDR3 has 14 amino acids. CDR1 is SGHVS, CDR2 FQNEAQ, per germline. Here the CDR3 DNA reads TGTGCCAGCAGCTTAGGGACTCCTAATTCACCCCTCCACTTT. Translating it yields CASSLGTPNSPLHF.

This chain joins TRBV29-1 and TRBJ2-1; TRBD2 matches 8 bases. V was clipped by 6 bases and J by 6 bases; unmatched bases: 7. CDR3 length equals 13 residues. The germline CDR1 and CDR2 sequences are SQVTM and ANQGSEA. CDR3 nucleotide sequence: TGCAGCGTCGGGACTAGTAAGCTCAATGAGCAGTTCTTC. Its protein is CSVGTSKLNEQFF.

V gene TRBV4-1 combines with J gene TRBJ1-1, with 8 bases identical to TRBD1. J lost 1 base, V lost 0 bases, and 4 bases had no gene match. The CDR3 consists of 16 residues. From germline, CDR1 is MGHRA and CDR2 YSYEKL. In DNA, the CDR3 is TGCGCCAGCAGCCAAGATCACGGGACAGGGAACACTGAAGCTTTCTTT. It yields the protein CASSQDHGTGNTEAFF.

V is TRBV10-1 and J is TRBJ1-6; no clear D. Germline V CDR1 and CDR2: WNHNN, SYGVQD (reference sequence). CDR3 length: 14 residues. Trimming cost V 11 bases and J 6 bases, with 17 bases left between them. The CDR3 loop reads CAPRRGPFNSPLHF. In DNA form, the CDR3 reads TGCGCCCCACGTCGGGGTCCATTTAATTCACCCCTCCACTTT.

This clone appeared once. The J gene is TRBJ1-2, the V gene TRBV28; TRBD1 agrees at 7 bases. The junction had 5 bases not matched to a gene; V was cut back by 3 bases and J by 7 bases. The germline gives CDR1 MDHEN, CDR2 SYDVKM. The CDR3 totals 13 residues. CDR3 nucleotide sequence: TGTGCCAGCAGTTTGGGACAGTCGAGTGGCTACACCTTC. Its protein product is CASSLGQSSGYTF.

The chain links TRBV9 to TRBJ2-1; TRBD2 agrees at 10 bases. CDR3 length: 16 residues. V lost 1 base, J lost 7 bases, and 8 bases stayed unmatched. Germline lookup yields CDR1 SGDLS and CDR2 YYNGEE. In DNA form, the CDR3 reads TGTGCCAGCAGCGTACCGTCTAGCGGGGGTCCAAATGAGCAGTTCTTC. This translates into CASSVPSSGGPNEQFF.

This chain links TRBV5-8 with TRBJ2-7; 8 bases agree with TRBD1. This CDR3 comprises 16 residues. Germline values: CDR1 SGHTS, CDR2 YDEGEE. Trimming at V came to 4 bases and at J to 0 bases, leaving 9 bases not matched to a gene. CDR3 nucleotides: TGTGCCAGCAGCAGGGGACAGGCTACTAGCTCCTACGAGCAGTACTTC. Its protein is CASSRGQATSSYEQYF.

This clone came up once. The rearrangement links TRBV29-1 to TRBJ1-2, with D possibly being TRBD1 (6 bases). The CDR3 extends over 11 amino acids. CDR1 and CDR2 (germline): SQVTM, ANQGSEA. V was trimmed by 3 bases and J by 5 bases, leaving 7 bases between them. The CDR3 here is CSVETGYGYTF. The DNA of the CDR3 is TGCAGCGTTGAGACAGGTTATGGCTACACCTTC.

The V and J genes are TRBV3-1 (or the pseudogene TRBV3-2) and TRBJ1-2; 7 bases are a match to TRBD1. The CDR3 length is 16 residues. Unmatched junction bases numbered 6, after V lost 1 base and J lost 1 base. Germline CDR1 is LGHDT and CDR2 is YNNKEL (reference sequence). DNA of the CDR3: TGTGCCAGCAGCCAAGGTGGGGGACAGAGTAACTATGGCTACACCTTC. As protein: CASSQGGGQSNYGYTF.

The chain combines TRBV28 with TRBJ1-1; D may be TRBD1 (6 bases). V lost 4 bases, J lost 0 bases, and 12 bases lay in between. CDR1 is MDHEN, CDR2 SYDVKM, per germline. This CDR3 comprises 15 residues. The CDR3 DNA reads as TGTGCCAGCAGTTCGGACAGACCCATGAACACTGAAGCTTTCTTT. It is translated as CASSSDRPMNTEAFF.

This chain uses TRBV9 with TRBJ2-5; D is possibly TRBD1 (6 bases). V lost 4 bases and J 3 bases, leaving 7 bases between the germline ends. The germline V gene has CDR1 SGDLS and CDR2 YYNGEE. CDR3 size: 12 residues. The CDR3 loop is CASSRTEETQYF. The CDR3 DNA follows: TGTGCCAGCAGCCGGACAGAAGAGACCCAGTACTTC.

V usage is TRBV7-9 and J usage is TRBJ2-1; D not certain. V was shortened by 4 bases and J by 5 bases, with 12 bases between the two germline ends. CDR1 and CDR2 from the germline V gene are SEHNR and FQNEAQ (reference sequence). CDR3 length: 14 residues. The CDR3 loop reads CASSSRAFDNEQFF. The DNA for the CDR3 is TGTGCCAGCAGCTCTAGAGCTTTTGACAATGAGCAGTTCTTC.

The chain is built from TRBV11-2 and TRBJ2-5; 8 nucleotides match TRBD1. This CDR3 is built from 16 residues. Germline-derived CDR1 and CDR2 are SGHAT and FQNNGV. With V trimmed by 6 bases and J by 1 base, 10 bases remained unmatched. The CDR3 DNA reads TGTGCCAGCAGTCTCCGGACAGGGATTTCCCAAGAGACCCAGTACTTC. Protein product: CASSLRTGISQETQYF.

The V call is TRBV4-1, the J call TRBJ2-7; 11 bases line up with TRBD1. The length of the CDR3 is 17 residues. J gave up 3 bases and V 3 bases, and 10 bases lay outside the gene matches. Germline values: CDR1 MGHRA, CDR2 YSYEKL. CDR3 DNA: TGCGCCAGCAGCCACCGGCCCTGGGGACAGGGGGACTACGAGCAGTACTTC. Amino acid sequence: CASSHRPWGQGDYEQYF.

The rearrangement uses TRBV7-9 and TRBJ1-1; D remains ambiguous. Germline CDR1 reads SEHNR; CDR2 reads FQNEAQ (reference sequence). Trimming took off 1 base at V and 8 bases at J, with 8 bases between the two ends. This CDR3 region has 12 residues. The CDR3, as DNA: TGTGCCAGCAGCTTAGTTGGAGAGGAAGCTTTCTTT. Its translation is CASSLVGEEAFF.

The chain recombines TRBV30 with TRBJ1-6; D is possibly TRBD1 (5 bases). Trimming pared 5 bases from V and 7 bases from J, leaving 6 bases between. Germline V gene sequence: CDR1 GTSNPN, CDR2 SVGIG (reference sequence). This CDR3 has 11 residues. The CDR3 region is CAWSGNSPLHF. The CDR3 DNA reads TGTGCCTGGTCAGGGAATTCACCCCTCCACTTT.